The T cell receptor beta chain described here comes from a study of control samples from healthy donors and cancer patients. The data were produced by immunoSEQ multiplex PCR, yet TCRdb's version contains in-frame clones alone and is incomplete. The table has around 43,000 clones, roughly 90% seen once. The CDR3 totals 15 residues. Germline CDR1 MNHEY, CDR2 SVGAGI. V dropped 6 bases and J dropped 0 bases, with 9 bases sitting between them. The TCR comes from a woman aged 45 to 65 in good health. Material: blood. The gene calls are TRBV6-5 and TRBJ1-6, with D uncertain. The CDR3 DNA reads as TGTGCCAGCAGAACAGAGAGCTCCTATAATTCACCCCTCCACTTT. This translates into CASRTESSYNSPLHF.